These 2 T cell receptor beta chains originate from one sample sequenced in a study of cytomegalovirus exposure and HLA in healthy donors. PCR primers comprised 60 Vbeta and 13 Jbeta primers. Using immunoSEQ multiplex PCR, the repertoire was profiled, and TCRdb retains in-frame clones only, with some absent. In the table there are 110,000 to 150,000 clones, approximately 81% of which are singletons. Source material: PBMCs. These receptors were taken from a woman between 35 and 50 years old in good health and CMV-seropositive.

V gene TRBV11-3 combines with J gene TRBJ2-5; tentative D call: TRBD1 (6 bases). The CDR3 is 14 amino acids. V was clipped by 0 bases and J by 4 bases, with 9 bases between them. Germline values: CDR1 SGHNT, CDR2 YENEEA. The DNA for the CDR3 is TGTGCCAGCAGCTTAGATTTCAGGGGAGAGACCCAGTACTTC. Residues: CASSLDFRGETQYF.

The V gene is TRBV6-1, the J gene TRBJ1-1, with TRBD1 matching 11 bases. Germline assignment: CDR1 MNHNS and CDR2 SASEGT. The CDR3 covers 15 residues. The V and J ends lost 9 bases and 6 bases, in that order; junction bases with no gene match: 12. The CDR3, as DNA: TGTGCCAGTCGAAGGACAGGGGGCGCGGGAGCTGAAGCTTTCTTT. Encoded protein: CASRRTGGAGAEAFF.